This TCR beta chain was sequenced for a study of control samples from healthy donors and cancer patients. The V gene lost 10 bases and the J gene lost 4 bases, with 14 bases spanning the gap. The V gene's germline CDR1 is MNHEY and CDR2 SVGAGI. The CDR3 runs 13 residues. Clones were read by immunoSEQ multiplex PCR, and TCRdb kept only the in-frame ones, dropping some. The data contain roughly 180,000 clones, 90% to 95% of them seen just once; the ten biggest clones take up over 4%. The chain has TRBV6-5 and TRBJ1-3, with a weak D call TRBD1 (6 bases). The specimen was blood. The clonotype was recovered from a woman aged 55-70 years in good health. CDR3 sequence reads: CATRNRDGNTIYF. The CDR3 DNA follows: TGTGCCACCCGGAACAGGGACGGAAACACCATATATTTT.